This entry lists 30 T cell receptor beta chains sequenced from one sample in a study of blood T cell repertoires in COVID-19. Here immunoSEQ multiplex PCR was the method, and the copy in TCRdb shows in-frame clones only, minus some. The table records approximately 190,000 clones, approximately 86% of them present only once. The source material was PBMCs or T cells enriched from blood (not recorded which). Receptors were obtained from a woman in her 40s in a cohort exposed to, infected with or recovered from COVID-19 (not recorded which).

The chain employs TRBV19 and TRBJ1-2; 7 nucleotides match TRBD1. The germline gives CDR1 LNHDA, CDR2 SQIVND (reference sequence). Trimming removed 3 bases from V and 3 bases from J; junction bases left unmatched: 7. The length of the CDR3 is 15 residues. In DNA form, the CDR3 reads TGTGCCAGTAGTATCAGCAGGGGGAATGACTATGGCTACACCTTC. Its translation: CASSISRGNDYGYTF.

The V gene is TRBV11-2, the J gene TRBJ2-7; a weak D match, TRBD1 (6 bases). The ends were cut back, 3 bases at V and 2 bases at J, with 8 bases in the middle. The CDR3 contains 13 residues. The germline V gene encodes CDR1 SGHAT and CDR2 FQNNGV. CDR3 DNA: TGTGCCAGCAGCTTGGGGGCCGCCTACGAGCAGTACTTC. This codes for CASSLGAAYEQYF. The variable domain in full, completed from reference TRBV11-2 and TRBJ2-7, reads EAGVAQSPRYKIIEKRQSVAFWCNPISGHATLYWYQQILGQGPKLLIQFQNNGVVDDSQLPKDRFSAERLKGVDSTLKIQPAKLEDSAVYLCASSLGAAYEQYFGPGTRLTVT.

V is TRBV6-5 and J is TRBJ1-5, with a tentative D call TRBD1 (5 bases). V lost 8 bases, J lost 5 bases, and 19 bases lay in between. Per the germline V gene, CDR1 is MNHEY and CDR2 is SVGAGI. The length of the CDR3 is 15 residues. DNA for the CDR3: TGTGCCAGCTTGGGGGGGAGGATATACGATCAGCCCCAGCATTTT. This sequence encodes CASLGGRIYDQPQHF.

V and J are TRBV10-1 and TRBJ1-1, with D unclear. Trimming removed 0 bases at V and 0 bases at J, with 8 bases between. The CDR3 length is 15 residues. Germline values: CDR1 WNHNN, CDR2 SYGVQD (reference sequence). This CDR3 reads CASSESKRLNTEAFF. CDR3 in DNA: TGCGCCAGCAGTGAGTCGAAGCGGTTGAACACTGAAGCTTTCTTT.

A word on this clone: At the DNA level, this CDR3 is encoded by other sequences in the same sample as well. This CDR3 reads CASSQGGGAYNEQFF. In DNA, the CDR3 is TGCGCCAGCAGCCAAGGAGGTGGCGCCTACAATGAGCAGTTCTTC. This chain connects TRBV4-3 to TRBJ2-1; no reliable D call. This CDR3 has 15 amino acids. The V gene lost 1 base and the J gene lost 2 bases, with 9 bases spanning the gap. The germline gives CDR1 LGHNA, CDR2 YSLEER.

The V and J genes are TRBV28 and TRBJ1-5; D not certain. Looked up from germline, CDR1 is MDHEN and CDR2 is SYDVKM. Between the trimmed V and J ends, which lost 6 bases and 7 bases, there was a span of 22 bases. This CDR3 is built from 16 residues. The CDR3 is CASSVGRWGRRQPQHF. For the CDR3, the DNA is TGTGCCAGCAGCGTAGGGAGGTGGGGAAGGAGACAGCCCCAGCATTTT.

The chain couples TRBV19 to TRBJ1-4; D is undetermined. Germline CDR1 LNHDA, CDR2 SQIVND (reference sequence). The V gene lost 8 bases and the J gene lost 5 bases, with 15 bases spanning the gap. The CDR3 consists of 14 residues. CDR3 in amino acids: CASVPGWSNEKLFF. The DNA of the CDR3 is TGTGCCAGTGTACCGGGATGGTCGAATGAAAAACTGTTTTTT.

CDR3 amino acids: CASSLFRGSNQPQHF. CDR3 nucleotide sequence: TGTGCCAGCAGTTTATTCCGGGGTAGCAATCAGCCCCAGCATTTT. The chain couples TRBV27 to TRBJ1-5; D is unresolved. Germline assignment: CDR1 MNHEY and CDR2 SMNVEV (reference sequence). The CDR3 covers 15 residues. Trimming took 1 base from V and 0 from J, leaving 7 bases between them.

This chain connects TRBV15 to TRBJ2-1; D is possibly TRBD2 (6 bases). Germline CDR1 is LNHNV and CDR2 is YYDKDF (reference sequence). Trimming cost V 0 bases and J 6 bases, with 27 bases left between them. The CDR3 has 20 amino acids. CDR3 nucleotides: TGTGCCACCAGCAGAGATCTTAGTAGTTTCGGGGGTGGATCGACCAATGAGCAGTTCTTC. This translates into CATSRDLSSFGGGSTNEQFF.

This clone was seen a few times. V is TRBV2 and J is TRBJ2-5; D may be TRBD1 (6 bases). V was shortened by 6 bases and J by 7 bases, with 18 bases between the two germline ends. CDR3 length equals 14 residues. Germline lookup yields CDR1 SNHLY and CDR2 FYNNEI. The CDR3 bases are TGTGCCAGCAGGGACCGGACAGCCGGCCGGACCCAGTACTTC. Protein sequence: CASRDRTAGRTQYF.

The rearrangement joins TRBV5-8 to TRBJ2-3; no reliable D call. The length of the CDR3 is 15 residues. Trimming took off 2 bases at V and 0 bases at J, with 10 bases between the two ends. Germline CDR1 SGHTS, CDR2 YDEGEE. Here the CDR3 reads CASSFRGKSTDTQYF. CDR3 coding DNA: TGTGCCAGCAGCTTCAGAGGCAAGAGCACAGATACGCAGTATTTT.

The chain links TRBV5-1 to TRBJ2-7; 8 bases are shared with TRBD1. This CDR3 has 13 residues. The germline gives CDR1 SGHRS, CDR2 YFSETQ. V lost 6 bases and J lost 6; bases outside the gene matches: 8. The CDR3 DNA is TGCGCCAGCACCGAAGACAGGGGTAGCGAGCAGTACTTC. Protein product: CASTEDRGSEQYF.

The chain combines TRBV5-1 with TRBJ1-2; 7 bases are shared with TRBD1. V was pared by 0 bases and J by 3 bases, with 5 bases of the junction left unmatched. The CDR3 consists of 15 residues. Germline lookup yields CDR1 SGHRS and CDR2 YFSETQ. The CDR3 sequence is CASSLDRGLDYGYTF. CDR3 DNA: TGCGCCAGCAGCTTGGATAGGGGGCTCGACTATGGCTACACCTTC.

With regard to this clone: Other DNA sequences of this sample code for an identical CDR3. The V gene is TRBV4-2, the J gene TRBJ1-1; a possible D gene is TRBD1 (6 bases). Germline CDR1 LGHNA, CDR2 YNFKEQ. The CDR3 covers 14 residues. Trimming removed 0 bases from V and 1 base from J, with 6 bases in between. CDR3 loop: CASSQDRGNTEAFF. The CDR3 DNA reads as TGTGCCAGCAGCCAAGACAGGGGGAACACTGAAGCTTTCTTT.

V usage is TRBV27 and J usage is TRBJ1-5, with a possible D match to TRBD1 (5 bases). V was clipped by 6 bases and J by 12 bases, with 21 bases between them. This CDR3 contains 14 residues. Germline V CDR1 and CDR2: MNHEY, SMNVEV (reference sequence). CDR3 bases: TGTGCCAGCAGGGACGGTCAGGGAAGTACCTTCCAGCATTTT. Protein sequence: CASRDGQGSTFQHF.

This clone is a singleton in its sample. Here the CDR3 reads CASSLDSNSPLHF. CDR3 in DNA: TGTGCCAGCAGTTTGGACAGTAATTCACCCCTCCACTTT. The chain couples TRBV28 to TRBJ1-6, with D tentatively TRBD1 (6 bases). Trimming stripped 3 bases from V and 6 bases from J, with 6 bases between. Looked up from germline, CDR1 is MDHEN and CDR2 is SYDVKM. The CDR3 length is 13 residues.

This clone was counted once. The chain employs TRBV3-1 (or the pseudogene TRBV3-2) and TRBJ2-3, with D unresolved. Per germline, CDR1 LGHDT and CDR2 YNNKEL (reference sequence). CDR3 size: 15 residues. Trimming left V 4 bases short and J 4 bases short, with 15 bases between. For the CDR3, the DNA is TGTGCCAGCAGCCCACCTCGCGCGTACTCAGATACGCAGTATTTT. This encodes CASSPPRAYSDTQYF.

The genes are TRBV5-4 and TRBJ2-7; 8 bases map to TRBD1. This CDR3 has 16 amino acids. In germline, CDR1 is SGHNT, CDR2 YYREEE (reference sequence). The V segment lost 4 bases and the J segment 0 bases; nucleotides outside the gene matches: 9. The CDR3 loop is CASSPEQGGPSYEQYF. The CDR3 DNA follows: TGTGCCAGCAGCCCGGAACAGGGGGGACCCTCCTACGAGCAGTACTTC.

The gene calls are TRBV6-5 and TRBJ1-1, with D unresolved. V lost 4 bases, J lost 2 bases, and 11 bases lay in between. Germline V gives CDR1 MNHEY, CDR2 SVGAGI. The CDR3 covers 14 residues. In DNA, the CDR3 is TGTGCCAGCAGTTGGAGTGCGGCAAACACTGAAGCTTTCTTT. It yields the protein CASSWSAANTEAFF.

The chain joins TRBV5-4 to TRBJ2-7, with TRBD1 matching 11 bases. CDR1 is SGHNT, CDR2 YYREEE, per germline (reference sequence). V was pared by 4 bases and J by 5 bases, with 14 bases of the junction left unmatched. This CDR3 contains 17 residues. The CDR3: CASSILRTGGWGNEQYF. The CDR3, as DNA: TGTGCCAGCAGCATCCTCCGGACAGGGGGCTGGGGTAACGAGCAGTACTTC.

The rearrangement uses TRBV11-2 and TRBJ1-5; 10 nucleotides agree with TRBD1. Per the germline V gene, CDR1 is SGHAT and CDR2 is FQNNGV. The CDR3 covers 15 residues. Trimming removed 4 bases from V and 7 bases from J; junction bases left unmatched: 7. In DNA form, the CDR3 reads TGTGCCAGCAGCTCCGGGACAGGGGTGAACCAGCCCCAGCATTTT. This codes for CASSSGTGVNQPQHF.

The V call is TRBV7-8, the J call TRBJ1-2; the D gene is possibly TRBD1 (5 bases). The CDR3 consists of 15 residues. Germline-derived CDR1 and CDR2 are SGHVS and FQNEAQ. The ends were cut back, 5 bases at V and 5 bases at J, with 18 bases in the middle. In DNA form, the CDR3 reads TGTGCCAGCAGCCCAGGGACTCCAAGCCCTTATGGCTACACCTTC. This encodes CASSPGTPSPYGYTF.

The chain recombines TRBV6-1 with TRBJ1-2, with 7 nucleotides matching TRBD1. J lost 4 bases, V lost 3 bases, and 2 bases had no gene match. The CDR3 has 13 amino acids. The germline CDR1 and CDR2 sequences are MNHNS and SASEGT. The CDR3 DNA is TGTGCCAGCAGTGAGACAGGGTCCTATGGCTACACCTTC. Encoded protein: CASSETGSYGYTF.

The chain recombines TRBV28 with TRBJ1-1; D is unclear. The CDR3 contains 17 residues. Germline assignment: CDR1 MDHEN and CDR2 SYDVKM. V lost 6 bases to trimming and J lost 5 bases, with 25 bases between them. The CDR3 DNA is TGTGCCAGCAGCTTACCGGGAAGACCCCATCGAGATACTGAAGCTTTCTTT. Protein product: CASSLPGRPHRDTEAFF.

This chain uses TRBV9 with TRBJ1-2, with 9 bases that match TRBD1. Germline loops: CDR1 SGDLS, CDR2 YYNGEE. The CDR3 is 16 residues long. J lost 6 bases, V lost 3 bases, and 12 bases had no gene match. In DNA form, the CDR3 reads TGTGCCAGCAGCGCAACCACAAAACGACAGGGGGATGGCTACACCTTC. Residues: CASSATTKRQGDGYTF.

The J gene is TRBJ2-7, the V gene TRBV10-3; TRBD2 matches 7 bases. With 4 bases clipped from V and 7 bases from J, the junction kept 10 bases outside the gene matches. CDR1 is ENHRY, CDR2 SYGVKD, per germline. This CDR3 spans 14 amino acids. The CDR3 sequence is CAISVGGERGEQYF. The CDR3 nucleotides read TGTGCCATCAGTGTGGGGGGGGAAAGGGGTGAGCAGTACTTC.

The CDR3 sequence: CASSYSRAGAQTEAFF. The DNA for the CDR3 is TGTGCCAGCAGTTACTCGAGGGCGGGGGCACAGACTGAAGCTTTCTTT. This chain connects TRBV6-5 to TRBJ1-1; possible D gene TRBD1, 6 bases. This CDR3 spans 16 amino acids. Trimming removed 0 bases at V and 5 bases at J, with 16 bases between. From germline, CDR1 is MNHEY and CDR2 SVGAGI.

This clone was found a few times. The rearrangement uses TRBV30 and TRBJ1-6, with D uncertain. Trimming took 2 bases from V and 8 from J, leaving 13 bases between them. The length of the CDR3 is 14 residues. Germline CDR1 is GTSNPN and CDR2 is SVGIG (reference sequence). The CDR3 loop is CAWSYLGGDSPLHF. DNA for the CDR3: TGTGCCTGGAGTTACCTTGGCGGGGATTCACCCCTCCACTTT.

V gene TRBV24-1 combines with J gene TRBJ1-1, with TRBD1 identical over 8 bases. This CDR3 has 13 amino acids. J was trimmed by 1 base and V by 12 bases; bases with no gene match: 6. From germline, CDR1 is KGHDR and CDR2 SFDVKD. The CDR3 nucleotides are TGTGCCGCCAAAGACAGGGGGAACACTGAAGCTTTCTTT. This encodes CAAKDRGNTEAFF.

This chain connects TRBV13 to TRBJ2-2, with 13 bases that match TRBD2. J gave up 3 bases and V 3 bases, and 7 bases lay outside the gene matches. The CDR3 length is 18 residues. Germline CDR1 and CDR2: PRHDT and FYEKMQ (reference sequence). The CDR3 spells CASSFGTSGIKDTGELFF. CDR3 in DNA: TGTGCCAGCAGCTTCGGGACTAGCGGGATTAAGGACACCGGGGAGCTGTTTTTT.